The clone carrying this T cell receptor (beta chain) was counted ten times or more. The data are from a study of early T cells in non-severe SARS-CoV-2 infection. TCRdb called the 5' RACE reads again in MiXCR, with one record for every CDR3 protein. In the table there are approximately 70,000 distinct CDR3 sequences, more than 3.5% of which are singletons. This TCR came from an adult who was a healthcare worker with PCR-confirmed SARS-CoV-2 infection or an uninfected control (not recorded which). The donor label of this sample is uncertain. This specimen was whole blood, taken at baseline.

CDR3 nucleotides: TGTGCCACCGCCCTAGATAGCAATCAGCCCCAGCATTTT. The encoded protein is CATALDSNQPQHF. This chain connects TRBV6-4 to TRBJ1-5; D remains unclear. V was clipped by 10 bases and J by 0 bases, with 10 bases between them. There are 13 residues in the CDR3. Germline CDR1 and CDR2: MRHNA and SNTAGT.